This is a list of T cell receptor beta chains from one sample in a study of blood T cell repertoires in COVID-19. Generated by immunoSEQ multiplex PCR, the TCRdb table keeps only in-frame clones and is missing some. The repertoire holds just over 300,000 clones, 80% to 90% seen once, with about 4.1% in the top ten. Sequences were obtained from PBMCs or T cells enriched from blood (not recorded which). These receptors were collected from a man between 25 and 39 years old who had recovered from COVID-19. The CDR3 runs from the conserved cysteine through the conserved F or W. Each record gives: D gene, V gene, clone size, J gene, CDR3 DNA, CDR3 protein. D genes are given only for firm matches. Some rows mark clone size as missing; the rest say once, few, many or name a class of expanded clone.

>-|TRBV19|-|TRBJ2-2
TGTGCCAGTAGTACCGGACAACGAACCGGGGAGCTGTTTTTT
CASSTGQRTGELFF
>-|TRBV5-1|-|TRBJ2-7
TGCGCCAGCAGGGTCGCCGTTAGCTCCTACGAGCAGTACTTC
CASRVAVSSYEQYF
>TRBD1|TRBV11-3|-|TRBJ1-1
TGTGCCAGCGGACAGGGGAACACTGAAGCTTTCTTT
CASGQGNTEAFF
>TRBD1|TRBV11-2|-|TRBJ1-2
TGTGCCAGCAGCCCAGGGACAGGGGCTCCCTATGGCTACACCTTC
CASSPGTGAPYGYTF
>TRBD1|TRBV30|-|TRBJ1-2
TGTGCCTGGAGTGCCGGGACAGATCTTTATGGCTACACCTTC
CAWSAGTDLYGYTF
>TRBD1|TRBV4-2|-|TRBJ1-5
TGTGCCAGCAGCCCCTACTGGCAGGGGGCTCGGAATAATCAGCCCCAGCATTTT
CASSPYWQGARNNQPQHF
>-|TRBV6-5|-|TRBJ2-5
TGTGCCAGCAGAACCCCCTGGGGGGAAGAGACCCAGTACTTC
CASRTPWGEETQYF
>TRBD2|TRBV28|-|TRBJ2-7
TGTGCCAGCAGTTTAATAGGGACTAGCGCCTACGAGCAGTACTTC
CASSLIGTSAYEQYF
>-|TRBV2|once|TRBJ2-7
TGTGCCAGCAGGGCATCCTCAGAGGCTTCCTACGAGCAGTACTTC
CASRASSEASYEQYF
>-|TRBV5-1|-|TRBJ2-3
TGCGCCAGCAGCTTGCAAGGTTCGGGGAGCACAGATACGCAGTATTTT
CASSLQGSGSTDTQYF
>-|TRBV15|-|TRBJ1-1
TGTGCCACCAGGACCCACTCAGGTTGGATGAACACTGAAGCTTTCTTT
CATRTHSGWMNTEAFF
>-|TRBV30|-|TRBJ2-7
TGTGCCTGGAGCCCCCGGGGGGCCGGGTACGAGCAGTACTTC
CAWSPRGAGYEQYF
>-|TRBV2|-|TRBJ2-7
TGTGCCAGCTTTTTCAGGGTGTACGAGCAGTACTTC
CASFFRVYEQYF
>-|TRBV25-1|-|TRBJ1-2
TGTGCCAGCAGTGTAAGGGAGAACTATGGCTACACCTTC
CASSVRENYGYTF
>-|TRBV4-1|-|TRBJ1-2
TGCGCCAGCAGCCAAGGTACAGGGTTCTATGGCTACACCTTC
CASSQGTGFYGYTF
>TRBD1|TRBV30|-|TRBJ1-6
TGTGCCTGGAGGTACACAGGGGTCAATTCACCCCTCCACTTT
CAWRYTGVNSPLHF
>-|TRBV2|-|TRBJ2-5
TGTGCCAGCAGTGTTAAGCGGCAAGAGACCCAGTACTTC
CASSVKRQETQYF
>TRBD2|TRBV3-1/TRBV3-2|-|TRBJ2-7
TGTGCCAGCAGCCAAACGGGACTAGTAATCTACGAGCAGTACTTC
CASSQTGLVIYEQYF
>TRBD1|TRBV24-1|-|TRBJ1-1
TGTGCCACCAGTGGGACACAGGGGGCGGGCACTGAAGCTTTCTTT
CATSGTQGAGTEAFF
>-|TRBV2|-|TRBJ2-3
TGTGCCAGCAGGGAGGGGGGGCTAGCGAACCCAGATACGCAGTATTTT
CASREGGLANPDTQYF
>-|TRBV7-9|once|TRBJ2-3
TGTGCCAGCAGCCCTCCGGTCACGGGCACAGATACGCAGTATTTT
CASSPPVTGTDTQYF
>-|TRBV4-1|-|TRBJ1-5
TGCGCCAGCAGCCAAGTAAGGGGGAAGAGGGATCAGCCCCAGCATTTT
CASSQVRGKRDQPQHF
>-|TRBV11-2|once|TRBJ2-1
TGTGCCAGCAGCTTACCCTTCGCGGGTAGAAATGAGCAGTTCTTC
CASSLPFAGRNEQFF
>-|TRBV7-8|-|TRBJ2-2
TGTGCCAGCAGCATCGCAGGGTTGGGCGGGGAGCTGTTTTTT
CASSIAGLGGELFF
>-|TRBV6-2/TRBV6-3|-|TRBJ1-4
TGTGCCAGCAGTTACTCTGGCAATCCGAATGAAAAACTGTTTTTT
CASSYSGNPNEKLFF
>-|TRBV10-3|once|TRBJ1-2
TGTGCCATCAGTGGTGCGGACGGGGGACATGGCTACACCTTC
CAISGADGGHGYTF
>TRBD2|TRBV5-1|-|TRBJ2-1
TGCGCCAGCAGCTTGTTAGCGGGAGGGCTGAGTGAGCAGTTCTTC
CASSLLAGGLSEQFF